Listed here are 15 T cell receptor beta chains from one sample, sequenced in a study of blood T cell repertoires in COVID-19. Generated by immunoSEQ multiplex PCR, the TCRdb table keeps only in-frame clones and is missing some. The profile shows some 180,000 clones, 65% to 90% of them singletons. Sequenced input: PBMCs or T cells enriched from blood (not recorded which). Receptors originate from a woman aged 55-75 years with acute COVID-19.

This clone was counted only a few times. CDR3 in DNA: TGCGCCAGCAGCCAAGATTACGTAAGGGGGATGAACACTGAAGCTTTCTTT. Translated, it gives CASSQDYVRGMNTEAFF. J is TRBJ1-1 and V is TRBV4-3; perhaps TRBD1 as D (6 bases). Trimming took 0 bases from V and 0 from J, leaving 14 bases between them. There are 17 residues in the CDR3. The germline V gene has CDR1 LGHNA and CDR2 YSLEER.

In this sample, this clone turned up a few times. The chain couples TRBV7-9 to TRBJ2-2; D may be TRBD2 (5 bases). CDR1 is SEHNR and CDR2 is FQNEAQ in the germline V gene (reference sequence). The CDR3 has 15 amino acids. Trimming pared 5 bases from V and 6 bases from J, leaving 16 bases between. DNA for the CDR3: TGTGCCAGCAGCCTCATGCCGGGAATTGCCGGGGAGCTGTTTTTT. Amino acids: CASSLMPGIAGELFF. The whole variable domain, filled in from reference TRBV7-9 and TRBJ2-2, reads DTGVSQNPRHKITKRGQNVTFRCDPISEHNRLYWYRQTLGQGPEFLTYFQNEAQLEKSRLLSDRFSAERPKGSFSTLEIQRTEQGDSAMYLCASSLMPGIAGELFFGEGSRLTVL.

The V call is TRBV9, the J call TRBJ1-1; 8 bases fit TRBD1. With V trimmed by 0 bases and J by 7 bases, 17 bases remained unmatched. Per germline, CDR1 SGDLS and CDR2 YYNGEE. This CDR3 has 18 amino acids. This CDR3 reads CASSVAPRGRLDSIEAFF. DNA for the CDR3: TGTGCCAGCAGCGTAGCTCCCAGGGGGCGGTTAGATTCAATTGAAGCTTTCTTT. Drawing the rest from reference TRBV9 and TRBJ1-1, the complete variable domain is DSGVTQTPKHLITATGQRVTLRCSPRSGDLSVYWYQQSLDQGLQFLIQYYNGEERAKGNILERFSAQQFPDLHSELNLSSLELGDSALYFCASSVAPRGRLDSIEAFFGQGTRLTVV.

The V and J genes are TRBV24-1 and TRBJ2-3; 8 nucleotides match TRBD2. In germline, CDR1 is KGHDR, CDR2 SFDVKD. The CDR3 is 16 amino acids. Trimming at V came to 2 bases and at J to 1 base, leaving 4 bases not matched to a gene. CDR3: CATSDSSGSGTDTQYF. Written as DNA, the CDR3 is TGTGCCACCAGTGATTCAAGCGGGAGTGGCACAGATACGCAGTATTTT.

This clone came up a few times. The chain couples TRBV7-2 to TRBJ2-7, with TRBD1 matching 7 bases. Trimming removed 5 bases from V and 1 base from J; junction bases left unmatched: 8. Germline CDR1 and CDR2: SGHTA and FQGNSA. There are 15 residues in the CDR3. CDR3 nucleotide sequence: TGTGCCAGCAGCGTAACCGGGACAGTATCCTACGAGCAGTACTTC. It encodes CASSVTGTVSYEQYF. The whole variable domain, filled in from reference TRBV7-2 and TRBJ2-7, reads GAGVSQSPSNKVTEKGKDVELRCDPISGHTALYWYRQSLGQGLEFLIYFQGNSAPDKSGLPSDRFSAERTGGSVSTLTIQRTQQEDSAVYLCASSVTGTVSYEQYFGPGTRLTVT.

This sequence joins TRBV5-7 and TRBJ2-2; a possible D gene is TRBD1 (5 bases). TRBV5-7 falls under the ORF class, with uncertain function. The length of the CDR3 is 17 residues. V lost 0 bases and J lost 6, with 18 bases in between. CDR3 sequence (DNA): TGTGCCAGCAGCTTGGCGGGTTGGGGCCGGACCTCCGGGGAGCTGTTTTTT. Its protein is CASSLAGWGRTSGELFF.

The V and J genes are TRBV5-1 and TRBJ2-1, with TRBD2 as a possible D gene (5 bases). Germline CDR1 reads SGHRS; CDR2 reads YFSETQ. V shed 2 bases and J shed 7 bases, with 7 bases lying between them. The CDR3 covers 12 residues. The chain's CDR3 is CASSFEGNEQFF. For the CDR3, the DNA is TGCGCCAGCAGCTTCGAGGGTAATGAGCAGTTCTTC.

This clone is a singleton in its sample. The chain recombines TRBV10-1 with TRBJ2-3; 11 bases are a match to TRBD2. The V segment lost 4 bases and the J segment 4 bases; nucleotides outside the gene matches: 10. Germline V gives CDR1 WNHNN, CDR2 SYGVQD (reference sequence). The CDR3 contains 17 residues. This CDR3 is CASSGGQLAGAPDTQYF. CDR3 DNA: TGCGCCAGCAGTGGGGGGCAACTAGCGGGAGCTCCAGATACGCAGTATTTT.

The chain uses TRBV5-1 and TRBJ1-4; 7 bases are shared with TRBD1. The CDR3 runs 20 residues. Germline CDR1 is SGHRS and CDR2 is YFSETQ. V was pared by 0 bases and J by 3 bases, with 17 bases of the junction left unmatched. The CDR3 reads CASSLVAGTVRVGPNEKLFF. The DNA for the CDR3 is TGCGCCAGCAGCTTGGTAGCCGGGACAGTAAGAGTGGGTCCTAATGAAAAACTGTTTTTT.

The rearrangement links TRBV9 to TRBJ2-1; TRBD1 might be the D (6 bases). In germline, CDR1 is SGDLS, CDR2 YYNGEE. This CDR3 region has 15 residues. Deletions cut 4 bases from V and 1 base from J, with 12 bases between. DNA of the CDR3: TGTGCCAGCAGCCCCGGCAGGGGTTCCTACAATGAGCAGTTCTTC. Its protein product is CASSPGRGSYNEQFF.

The genes are TRBV27 and TRBJ1-2, with D uncertain. CDR3 length equals 13 residues. The V gene's germline CDR1 is MNHEY and CDR2 SMNVEV (reference sequence). The V gene lost 4 bases and the J gene lost 4 bases, with 10 bases spanning the gap. The CDR3 DNA reads as TGTGCCAGCAGTTATGAGGGAGGCTATGGCTACACCTTC. It encodes CASSYEGGYGYTF.

V gene TRBV5-1 combines with J gene TRBJ1-2; no reliable D call. V was cut by 6 bases and J by 3 bases, with 18 bases left in between. The length of the CDR3 is 15 residues. CDR1 is SGHRS, CDR2 YFSETQ, per germline. CDR3 sequence (DNA): TGCGCCAGCACCATTGGGCATTTGACCGACTATGGCTACACCTTC. Encoded protein: CASTIGHLTDYGYTF.

This rearrangement joins TRBV19 to TRBJ2-2; D remains ambiguous. V lost 8 bases and J lost 3, with 7 bases in between. The CDR3 runs 12 residues. Germline loops: CDR1 LNHDA, CDR2 SQIVND (reference sequence). CDR3: CASQSYTGELFF. CDR3 in DNA: TGTGCCAGTCAGTCCTACACCGGGGAGCTGTTTTTT.

The chain joins TRBV4-3 to TRBJ1-2; the match to TRBD1 covers 8 bases. There are 15 residues in the CDR3. Germline V gene sequence: CDR1 LGHNA, CDR2 YSLEER. V shed 4 bases and J 5 bases; nucleotides not matched to a gene: 9. CDR3 DNA: TGCGCCAGCAGCCCCGGGGACAGGAGAGATTATGGCTACACCTTC. Its translation: CASSPGDRRDYGYTF.

This clone was recorded only once. The gene calls are TRBV11-2 and TRBJ2-1, with no clear D. Looked up from germline, CDR1 is SGHAT and CDR2 is FQNNGV. CDR3 length equals 12 residues. The ends were cut back, 1 base at V and 7 bases at J, with 5 bases in the middle. CDR3 bases: TGTGCCAGCAGCTTAGCCGGGAATGAGCAGTTCTTC. This codes for CASSLAGNEQFF.